This TCR beta chain is drawn from a study of OX40 agonist ivuxolimab in advanced cancers. Overall study findings and caveats: Patients with a partial response at 0.1-3.0 mg/kg had among the lowest clonal expansion. Among T cells, CD8+ cells averaged more expanded clones than CD4+ cells. Low normalized clonal expansion also occurred in some nonresponding patients.

TCRdb's copy holds only in-frame clones and misses some; the assay was immunoSEQ multiplex PCR. Of 100,000 or so clones detected, about nine tenths appear once; the ten largest clones hold under 0.4%. Blood samples were obtained at baseline, cycle 4 day 1, and cycle 7 day 1. This CDR3 has 14 amino acids. Germline V gene lookup returns CDR1 MNHEY and CDR2 SVGAGI. V trimming: 5 bases; J trimming: 4 bases; junction bases outside the gene matches: 6. With respect to this clone: Its antigen is still unknown.

The chain is built from TRBV6-5 and TRBJ2-3, with TRBD1 matching over 7 bases. The sequenced sample was CD4+ or CD8+ T cells sorted from blood, obtained in a trial of the OX40 agonist ivuxolimab. This receptor was taken from an adult with an advanced solid tumor such as melanoma, head and neck, liver or kidney cancer. The CDR3 sequence: CASSSDRVADTQYF. The CDR3 nucleotides are TGTGCCAGCAGTAGTGACAGGGTGGCAGATACGCAGTATTTT.